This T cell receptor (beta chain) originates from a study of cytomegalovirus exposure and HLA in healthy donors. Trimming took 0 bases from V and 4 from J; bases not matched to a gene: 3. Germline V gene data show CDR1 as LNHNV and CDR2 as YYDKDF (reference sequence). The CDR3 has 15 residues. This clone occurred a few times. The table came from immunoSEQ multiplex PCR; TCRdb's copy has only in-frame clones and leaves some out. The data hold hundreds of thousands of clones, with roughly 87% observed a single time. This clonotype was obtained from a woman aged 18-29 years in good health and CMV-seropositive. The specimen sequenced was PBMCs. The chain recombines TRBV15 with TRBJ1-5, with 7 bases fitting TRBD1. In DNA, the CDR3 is TGTGCCACCAGCAGAGAGTACAGGGGAAATCAGCCCCAGCATTTT. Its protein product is CATSREYRGNQPQHF.